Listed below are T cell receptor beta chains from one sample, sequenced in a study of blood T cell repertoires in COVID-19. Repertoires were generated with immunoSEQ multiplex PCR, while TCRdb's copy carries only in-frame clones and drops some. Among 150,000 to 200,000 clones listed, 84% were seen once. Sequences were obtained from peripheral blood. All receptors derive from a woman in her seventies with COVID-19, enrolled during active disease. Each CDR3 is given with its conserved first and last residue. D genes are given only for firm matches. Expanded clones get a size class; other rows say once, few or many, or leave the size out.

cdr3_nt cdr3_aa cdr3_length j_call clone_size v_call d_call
TGTGCCAGCAGCCAAGGGGCCTTGCAGAACACCGGGGAGCTGTTTTTT CASSQGALQNTGELFF 16 TRBJ2-2 - TRBV14 -
TGTGCCAGCAGTGAAACAGCTAGCACAGATACGCAGTATTTT CASSETASTDTQYF 14 TRBJ2-3 - TRBV6-1 -
TGTGCCAGCAGCCCCGGGGACAGGTCCTACGAGCAGTACTTC CASSPGDRSYEQYF 14 TRBJ2-7 - TRBV11-3 TRBD1
TGTGCCAGCAGTTTATATGTAGCGGGAGTGAACATTCAGTACTTC CASSLYVAGVNIQYF 15 TRBJ2-4 - TRBV28 TRBD2
TGTGCCAGCACGCGGGGGGGCCTCTACAATGAGCAGTTCTTC CASTRGGLYNEQFF 14 TRBJ2-1 - TRBV6-5 TRBD2
TGTGCCATCAGGGGTGGACAGGGGGCGGGCCCTGAAGCTTTCTTT CAIRGGQGAGPEAFF 15 TRBJ1-1 - TRBV10-3 TRBD1
TGTGCCAGCAGCTTGGAACCGGGAGTGGCTGGGGCCAACGTCCTGACTTTC CASSLEPGVAGANVLTF 17 TRBJ2-6 - TRBV5-5 -
TGTGCCAGCAGCGTAGCAGCGGGGGGAGTCACCGGGGAGCTGTTTTTT CASSVAAGGVTGELFF 16 TRBJ2-2 - TRBV9 TRBD2
TGTGCCAGCAGCAAGGATGGACAGAGGGACACTGAAGCTTTCTTT CASSKDGQRDTEAFF 15 TRBJ1-1 - TRBV21-1 -
TGTGCCAGCAGTTATGGTCGGCTAGCGGGGGGGTACCAAGAGACCCAGTACTTC CASSYGRLAGGYQETQYF 18 TRBJ2-5 once TRBV6-2/TRBV6-3 TRBD2
TGTGCCAGCACCCTAGGGCTCAGGGAAGGTAGCTACACCTTC CASTLGLREGSYTF 14 TRBJ1-2 - TRBV6-5 -
TGTGCCAGCAGCCTTATACTAAGCCTATACGATGAGCAGTTCTTC CASSLILSLYDEQFF 15 TRBJ2-1 - TRBV4-2 -
TGTGCCAGCAGTTACAGGCGGTACACTGAAGCTTTCTTT CASSYRRYTEAFF 13 TRBJ1-1 - TRBV6-5 -
TGTGCCAGTAGTTTTAGCCCCTACGAGCAGTACTTC CASSFSPYEQYF 12 TRBJ2-7 - TRBV19 -
TGTGCCAGCAGTTGGGGGCGCACTGAAGCTTTCTTT CASSWGRTEAFF 12 TRBJ1-1 once TRBV28 -
TGTGCCACCCAGGACGGGGGCTCCTACAATGAGCAGTTCTTC CATQDGGSYNEQFF 14 TRBJ2-1 - TRBV28 -
TGTGCCAGCAGTTTGAGGCTAGAGCCTTACAATGAGCAGTTCTTC CASSLRLEPYNEQFF 15 TRBJ2-1 - TRBV28 -
TGTGCCACTATGATAAACACTGAAGCTTTCTTT CATMINTEAFF 11 TRBJ1-1 many TRBV13 -
TGTGCCAGCAGTTACTCAACAGGGAACTATGGCTACACCTTC CASSYSTGNYGYTF 14 TRBJ1-2 - TRBV6-6 -
TGTGCCAGCAGCTTAGGGCAGGGGACTAGCGGGGATACGCAGTATTTT CASSLGQGTSGDTQYF 16 TRBJ2-3 - TRBV7-2 TRBD2
TGTGCCAGCAGCTTAGTCACCCGGCAGGGTAGGAATGAGCAGTTCTTC CASSLVTRQGRNEQFF 16 TRBJ2-1 - TRBV7-6 -
TGTGCCAGTCCGAGTCTAGCGGGGGGGCTGGGTAGAGAGCAGTTCTTC CASPSLAGGLGREQFF 16 TRBJ2-1 - TRBV2 TRBD2
TGTGCCAGCAGCTCTCAGGGTAGCGGCTACAATGAGCAGTTCTTC CASSSQGSGYNEQFF 15 TRBJ2-1 - TRBV5-6 -
TGTGCCAGCAGCTTGGCCGCGACTACGATAGCGGGCACAGATACGCAGTATTTT CASSLAATTIAGTDTQYF 18 TRBJ2-3 - TRBV5-4 -
TGTGCCAGCAGCTCAGGGGGACTAGCGGGAGGAGGACCCTACAATGAGCAGTTCTTC CASSSGGLAGGGPYNEQFF 19 TRBJ2-1 - TRBV13 TRBD2
TGTGCCAGTAGTATAGGGGGCGGCGGCTACACCTTC CASSIGGGGYTF 12 TRBJ1-2 - TRBV19 -
TGTGCCAGTACCGCGACAGGGGGGAACACTGAAGCTTTCTTT CASTATGGNTEAFF 14 TRBJ1-1 - TRBV19 TRBD1
TGTGCCAGCAGCTCGATAGGGCAGGGCAGGGTCTATGGCTACACCTTC CASSSIGQGRVYGYTF 16 TRBJ1-2 - TRBV7-9 -
TGCAGCGTTGAACAGGGAAACACCATATATTTT CSVEQGNTIYF 11 TRBJ1-3 once TRBV29-1 -
TGTGCCAGCAACGTCTATACAGGGGCAGGCGATACGCAGTATTTT CASNVYTGAGDTQYF 15 TRBJ2-3 - TRBV5-4 TRBD1
TGTGCCACCAGCATGAGGGAGGAGCAGTTCTTC CATSMREEQFF 11 TRBJ2-1 - TRBV15 -
TGTGCCAGCAGTACAGGGAACTATGGCTACACCTTC CASSTGNYGYTF 12 TRBJ1-2 - TRBV28 -
TGCGCCAGCAGTGAGTCTGGGCGGGGGGTTTACAATGAGCAGTTCTTC CASSESGRGVYNEQFF 16 TRBJ2-1 - TRBV10-1 TRBD2
TGTGCCACCAGCAGCGGGTTCGTCACCGGGGAGCTGTTTTTT CATSSGFVTGELFF 14 TRBJ2-2 few TRBV15 -
TGTGCCACCAGTGATCCCTCGGTCCGGGACAGGGGCACAGATACGCAGTATTTT CATSDPSVRDRGTDTQYF 18 TRBJ2-3 - TRBV24-1 TRBD1
TGTGCCAGCAGCGAACCCAGGCATGGTTCTAACTCCTACAATGAGCAGTTCTTC CASSEPRHGSNSYNEQFF 18 TRBJ2-1 few TRBV7-9 -
TGTGCCAGCAGCGCCGACAGAATAGAAGGCTACACCTTC CASSADRIEGYTF 13 TRBJ1-2 - TRBV5-4 -
TGTGCCAGCAGCAACCGGGGCGTTACAGGGACCGGGGAGCTGTTTTTT CASSNRGVTGTGELFF 16 TRBJ2-2 - TRBV11-2 -
TGTGCCAGCAGCTTCCCAGGGGACCCTAGTGGGGGGGACGAGCAGTACTTC CASSFPGDPSGGDEQYF 17 TRBJ2-7 - TRBV7-2 -
TGCGCCAGCAGCCCGGCACCAGGGGAGAGCAATCAGCCCCAGCATTTT CASSPAPGESNQPQHF 16 TRBJ1-5 - TRBV4-1 -
TGCGCCAGCAGCACTCTACAGGGCCAGGGGACTGAAGCTTTCTTT CASSTLQGQGTEAFF 15 TRBJ1-1 - TRBV5-1 -
TGTGCCAGCAGTTCTGCGGGGGAAGGGAATTCACCCCTCCACTTT CASSSAGEGNSPLHF 15 TRBJ1-6 - TRBV28 -
TGCGCCAGCAGCTACGAGGGACAGGGAAGAGGCACTGAAGCTTTCTTT CASSYEGQGRGTEAFF 16 TRBJ1-1 - TRBV5-1 TRBD1
TGTGCCAGCAGCGGGGGCACAATCGACCAAGAGACCCAGTACTTC CASSGGTIDQETQYF 15 TRBJ2-5 - TRBV5-8 -
TGTGCCAGCAGTTATGTTAACCAAGAGACCCAGTACTTC CASSYVNQETQYF 13 TRBJ2-5 - TRBV6-5 -
TGTGCCAGCAGTTCGGGACGGACAGGGGTTGAGCAGTTCTTC CASSSGRTGVEQFF 14 TRBJ2-1 - TRBV6-6 TRBD1
TGCAGCGGCGACAGTCAGAGCTCCTACAATGAGCAGTTCTTC CSGDSQSSYNEQFF 14 TRBJ2-1 few TRBV29-1 -
TGTGCCAGCAGCTTAAGAGCGACAGTGGGCAGCACAGATACGCAGTATTTT CASSLRATVGSTDTQYF 17 TRBJ2-3 - TRBV7-9 -
TGTGCCAGCAGCTCCGGGATTTTTCAGCCCCAGCATTTT CASSSGIFQPQHF 13 TRBJ1-5 few TRBV11-2 -